This TCR beta chain was captured by sequencing in a study of T-cell memory formation after mild COVID-19. At the level of the study: The TCR clusters were mostly specific to one donor. Overall study results and limits: Whether day 37 second-wave clones are SARS-CoV-2-specific was not confirmed.

The CDR3 contains 13 residues. With 7 bases removed from V and 8 bases from J, the gap between germline ends came to 15 bases. TCRdb passed the 5' RACE reads through MiXCR, listing each CDR3 protein once. The data contain about 470,000 distinct CDR3 sequences, roughly 18% of them seen just once; the ten biggest clones take up approximately 13%. Comment on this clonotype: Its specificity is not known.

V gene TRBV23-1 combines with J gene TRBJ2-1; D not resolved. TRBV23-1 qualifies as an ORF whose function is uncertain. The receptor was derived from an adult woman who had mild COVID-19 (a few samples of this study predate the infection). Cell type and time point are not known. Sequencing was carried out using PBMCs or a T cell subset sorted from them (not recorded which). CDR3 protein: CASKSNKYHEQFF. In DNA form, the CDR3 reads TGCGCCAGCAAGTCTAACAAGTACCATGAGCAGTTCTTC.